The sequence of this TCR beta chain was determined in a study of cytomegalovirus exposure and HLA in healthy donors. Across the whole study: In an earlier analysis, approximately 120 million unique TCR beta sequences were found from approximately 170 million T cells.

V was shortened by 3 bases and J by 4 bases, with 13 bases between the two germline ends. This CDR3 is built from 15 residues. Germline CDR1 is MNHEY and CDR2 is SMNVEV (reference sequence). Donors were nominally healthy when sampled, though unrecorded immune exposures were likely. This clone showed up just a few times. PCR employed 60 Vbeta and 13 Jbeta primers. Repertoires were generated with immunoSEQ multiplex PCR, while TCRdb's copy carries only in-frame clones and drops some. The data show 150,000 or so clones, 80% to 85% seen once. Input material: PBMCs. V gene TRBV27 combines with J gene TRBJ1-5; TRBD1 might be the D (6 bases). The receptor was isolated from a male donor in good health and CMV-seropositive. The CDR3 is CASSLRGTSNQPQHF. The CDR3 bases are TGTGCCAGCAGTTTGAGGGGGACATCTAATCAGCCCCAGCATTTT.